Detailed here is one T cell receptor beta chain. Using its own MiXCR run on the 5' RACE reads, TCRdb lists one record per CDR3 protein. The table shows about 53,000 distinct CDR3 sequences, with roughly a quarter occurring only once. The clonotype originates from a female donor with breast cancer. The sequencing sample was made of tumor-infiltrating naive CD4+ T cells sorted from the breast tumor. Sample subset: naive CD4+ T cells, CD4+CD45RA+CD25-.

The CDR3 loop is CASSRTGPNTEAFF. CDR3 DNA: TGTGCCAGCAGTAGGACAGGGCCCAACACTGAAGCTTTCTTT. The chain has TRBV7-3 and TRBJ1-1, with 8 bases identical to TRBD1. Trimming removed 6 bases from V and 2 bases from J; junction bases left unmatched: 5. CDR1 is SGHTA and CDR2 is FQGTGA in the germline V gene. The CDR3 covers 14 residues.